One sample yielded the 26 T cell receptor beta chains listed below, sequenced in a study of blood T cells in healthy people across ages. With a J-beta primer mix and a sample-barcoded 5' primer, a second PCR ran 7 to 11 cycles. TCRdb recomputed calls from the 5' RACE reads with MiXCR, one row per CDR3 protein. This table holds about a million distinct CDR3 sequences, around 48% found once. Material: blood. The receptors here all came from a man aged 25-40 years in good health.

This clonotype occurred a few times. The CDR3 region is CASSPLTGNYGYTF. The CDR3 nucleotides are TGTGCCAGCAGTCCCTTGACAGGGAACTATGGCTACACCTTC. The chain couples TRBV27 to TRBJ1-2, with 7 bases that match TRBD1. The germline V gene encodes CDR1 MNHEY and CDR2 SMNVEV (reference sequence). With 5 bases clipped from V and 2 bases from J, the junction kept 5 bases outside the gene matches. There are 14 residues in the CDR3.

This rearrangement joins TRBV5-1 to TRBJ2-3, with 12 bases identical to TRBD2. Germline trimming cut 5 bases from V and 5 bases from J; bases unmatched to any gene: 0. Germline CDR1 and CDR2: SGHRS and YFSETQ. This CDR3 contains 13 residues. The CDR3 spells CASRTSGRDTQYF. The CDR3 DNA is TGCGCCAGCAGGACTAGCGGGAGAGATACGCAGTATTTT.

This clonotype was detected many times. This chain joins TRBV12-3 or TRBV12-4 and TRBJ2-7; 7 bases fit TRBD1. The CDR3 totals 14 residues. The junction had 7 bases not matched to a gene; V was cut back by 7 bases and J by 1 base. The CDR3 sequence is CASKAETGSYEQYF. The CDR3 nucleotides are TGTGCCAGCAAGGCCGAGACAGGGTCCTACGAGCAGTACTTC.

The gene calls are TRBV20-1 and TRBJ2-1, with D perhaps TRBD2 (6 bases). The closer fit of TRBJ2-7 to the DNA end suggests the J call may be wrong. Germline V gene data show CDR1 as DFQATT and CDR2 as SNEGSKA (reference sequence). The CDR3 totals 15 residues. DNA of the CDR3: TGCAGTGCTAGAGACTCCGGGACTCCGGGGTACGAGCAGTACTTC. Protein product: CSARDSGTPGYEQYF.

This clonotype came up a few times. This chain links TRBV5-1 with TRBJ2-7, with 9 bases identical to TRBD1. This CDR3 comprises 16 residues. J was trimmed by 4 bases and V by 4 bases; bases with no gene match: 12. The germline CDR1 and CDR2 sequences are SGHRS and YFSETQ. CDR3 sequence reads: CASSPSGTGRIYEQYF. The CDR3 DNA reads TGCGCCAGCAGCCCCTCCGGGACAGGGAGGATTTACGAGCAGTACTTC. The full variable domain, rest sourced from reference TRBV5-1 and TRBJ2-7, is KAGVTQTPRYLIKTRGQQVTLSCSPISGHRSVSWYQQTPGQGLQFLFEYFSETQRNKGNFPGRFSGRQFSNSRSEMNVSTLELGDSALYLCASSPSGTGRIYEQYFGPGTRLTVT.

The chain links TRBV27 to TRBJ2-3; unclear D gene. Germline V gives CDR1 MNHEY, CDR2 SMNVEV (reference sequence). CDR3 length: 14 amino acids. The V end was cut by 5 bases, the J end by 5 bases, with 14 bases between. CDR3 protein: CASSITPLGDTQYF. The CDR3 DNA follows: TGTGCCAGCAGTATCACCCCGTTGGGAGATACGCAGTATTTT.

The chain carries TRBV28 and TRBJ2-5; D gene uncertain. Trimming removed 3 bases from V and 3 bases from J, with 5 bases in between. Germline V gene lookup returns CDR1 MDHEN and CDR2 SYDVKM. The CDR3 extends over 12 amino acids. CDR3 DNA sequence: TGTGCCAGCAGTTTGTTGGAAGAGACCCAGTACTTC. It encodes CASSLLEETQYF.

This rearrangement joins TRBV27 to TRBJ2-7; D gene ambiguous. The CDR3 covers 14 residues. The V and J ends lost 5 bases and 3 bases respectively, with 14 bases between them. The germline V gene encodes CDR1 MNHEY and CDR2 SMNVEV (reference sequence). The DNA of the CDR3 is TGTGCCAGCAGTAGGACCGATCAACACTACGAGCAGTACTTC. Its translation: CASSRTDQHYEQYF.

The chain carries TRBV5-1 and TRBJ2-3; unclear D gene. Germline CDR1 and CDR2: SGHRS and YFSETQ. The CDR3 length is 14 residues. With 1 base removed from V and 2 bases from J, the gap between germline ends came to 8 bases. CDR3 in amino acids: CASSLNSYTDTQYF. The CDR3 coding sequence is TGCGCCAGCAGCTTGAACAGCTACACAGATACGCAGTATTTT.

The J gene is TRBJ1-5, the V gene TRBV2; tentatively, D is TRBD1 (6 bases). V dropped 6 bases and J dropped 5 bases, with 14 bases sitting between them. The germline CDR1 and CDR2 sequences are SNHLY and FYNNEI. The CDR3 spans 14 residues. DNA for the CDR3: TGTGCCAGCAGACCCGACAGGAGGGATCAGCCCCAGCATTTT. Translating it yields CASRPDRRDQPQHF.

The chain has TRBV4-2 and TRBJ2-2; D unresolved. V gave up 0 bases and J gave up 6 bases, with 17 bases separating them. Germline V gene data show CDR1 as LGHNA and CDR2 as YNFKEQ. The length of the CDR3 is 17 residues. CDR3 in DNA: TGTGCCAGCAGCCAAGATAATAAGGCACACCGGGCCGGGGAGCTGTTTTTT. Its protein product is CASSQDNKAHRAGELFF.

This clonotype was detected only once. This chain connects TRBV7-2 to TRBJ2-1; TRBD1 matches at 9 bases. The CDR3 loop spans 15 amino acids. V lost 3 bases to trimming and J lost 9 bases; unmatched junction nucleotides: 9. CDR1 and CDR2 (germline): SGHTA, FQGNSA. CDR3 sequence reads: CASSLGQGLLAEQFF. Written as DNA, the CDR3 is TGTGCCAGCAGCTTGGGACAGGGCTTATTGGCTGAGCAGTTCTTC.

This CDR3 reads CASGPGQENEKLFF. In DNA, the CDR3 is TGCGCCAGCGGCCCGGGACAGGAGAATGAAAAACTGTTTTTT. V usage is TRBV5-1 and J usage is TRBJ1-4, with 8 bases fitting TRBD1. Losses at the gene ends were 7 bases for V and 5 bases for J; bases not matched to a gene: 7. The CDR3 sequence is 14 residues long. From germline, CDR1 is SGHRS and CDR2 YFSETQ.

This clonotype was counted a few times. The CDR3, as DNA: TGTGCCAGCGGGGGTAGTAGCCTCCCGATAGGGACCCAGTACTTC. This encodes CASGGSSLPIGTQYF. The chain uses TRBV6-5 and TRBJ2-7; either TRBD1 or TRBD2 may fit D (5 bases each). Matching the DNA end better, TRBJ2-5 makes the J call doubtful. Germline V lookup: CDR1 MNHEY, CDR2 SVGAGI. The CDR3 has 15 residues.

This rearrangement joins TRBV6-2 or TRBV6-3 to TRBJ1-5; D not resolved. The CDR3 length is 16 residues. Trimming removed 5 bases from V and 3 bases from J, with 17 bases in between. Per germline, CDR1 MNHEY and CDR2 SVGEGT. The CDR3 DNA reads TGTGCCAGCAGTACGCCCAGGAAAGGGTACAATCAGCCCCAGCATTTT. Amino acids: CASSTPRKGYNQPQHF.

The chain couples TRBV5-1 to TRBJ2-1, with a tentative D call TRBD1 (5 bases). The J call is uncertain, as TRBJ2-7 better fits the DNA end. The length of the CDR3 is 18 residues. Germline CDR1 is SGHRS and CDR2 is YFSETQ. The CDR3 spells CASSTTNLRVSSYNEQYF. In DNA form, the CDR3 reads TGCGCCAGCAGCACAACAAATCTCAGGGTCTCCTCCTACAATGAGCAGTACTTC.

The genes are TRBV2 and TRBJ2-5, with D possibly matching TRBD1 (6 bases). The length of the CDR3 is 14 residues. Germline V gene lookup returns CDR1 SNHLY and CDR2 FYNNEI. The ends were cut back, 7 bases at V and 5 bases at J, with 17 bases in the middle. The CDR3 region is CASILGAVYETQYF. The DNA of the CDR3 is TGTGCCAGCATTCTGGGGGCGGTATATGAGACCCAGTACTTC.

Of note for this clonotype: Mismatch with germline at one junction end may stem from a read error. The rearrangement links TRBV7-9 to TRBJ1-1; a possible D gene is TRBD1 (5 bases). CDR3 length equals 15 residues. The germline V gene has CDR1 SEHNR and CDR2 FQNEAQ (reference sequence). For the CDR3, the DNA is TGTGCCTGCAGCCCAGACCGGGGGTTCTGGGCTGAAGCTTTCTTT. Its translation is CACSPDRGFWAEAFF.

This rearrangement joins TRBV3-1 to TRBJ2-1, with 7 bases identical to TRBD2. CDR3 length: 18 residues. CDR1 is LGHDT, CDR2 YNNKEL, per germline (reference sequence). J gave up 3 bases and V 0 bases, and 11 bases lay outside the gene matches. This CDR3 is CASSQDGVYGGNYNEQFF. CDR3 coding DNA: TGTGCCAGCAGCCAAGATGGGGTGTACGGGGGGAACTACAATGAGCAGTTCTTC.

The CDR3, as DNA: TGCAGGACCCTATCCCGGCGGGGGCCTCAGTACCAAGAGACCCAGTACTTC. Residues: CRTLSRRGPQYQETQYF. The chain joins TRBV29-1 to TRBJ2-5, with D perhaps matching TRBD2 (7 bases). Germline CDR1 and CDR2: SQVTM and ANQGSEA. CDR3 length: 17 residues.

The rearrangement links TRBV2 to TRBJ2-1; no clear D. The V gene lost 6 bases and the J gene lost 9 bases, with 6 bases spanning the gap. The CDR3 has 10 residues. Germline lookup yields CDR1 SNHLY and CDR2 FYNNEI. The CDR3 sequence is CASSISEQFF. The CDR3 DNA is TGTGCCAGCAGCATAAGTGAGCAGTTCTTC.

As regards this clonotype: It may be a read error: a sequence one base away is much more abundant. CDR3 amino acids: CAISVAGGQETQYF. CDR3 in DNA: TGTGCCATCAGTGTAGCAGGGGGCCAAGAGACCCAGTACTTC. This rearrangement joins TRBV10-3 to TRBJ2-5; 7 bases match TRBD1. This CDR3 has 14 residues. Trimming cost V 4 bases and J 1 base; bases outside gene matches: 3. Per germline, CDR1 ENHRY and CDR2 SYGVKD.

This clonotype came up a few times. The chain carries TRBV7-2 and TRBJ2-7; 11 bases match TRBD2. Germline assignment: CDR1 SGHTA and CDR2 FQGNSA. The CDR3 is made up of 16 amino acids. V gave up 3 bases and J gave up 4 bases; unmatched junction bases: 8. CDR3 loop: CASSFLAGGLVYEQYF. CDR3 sequence (DNA): TGTGCCAGCAGCTTCTTAGCGGGGGGGCTCGTATACGAGCAGTACTTC.

The J gene is TRBJ1-1, the V gene TRBV12-3 or TRBV12-4; no definite D call. The germline V and J ends were trimmed by 8 bases and 5 bases, with 12 bases remaining between them. The CDR3 consists of 12 residues. Here the CDR3 reads CASLLGRTEAFF. The CDR3 nucleotides are TGTGCCAGCCTCCTAGGGCGGACTGAAGCTTTCTTT.

In this sample, this clonotype turned up a few times. The V and J genes are TRBV3-1 and TRBJ2-1; no reliable D call. The CDR3 covers 13 residues. Germline CDR1 reads LGHDT; CDR2 reads YNNKEL (reference sequence). The V gene lost 3 bases and the J gene lost 6 bases, with 9 bases spanning the gap. The DNA for the CDR3 is TGTGCCAGCAGCCACTCCGGGTCCAATGAGCAGTTCTTC. Protein product: CASSHSGSNEQFF.

This clonotype was found a few times. V usage is TRBV7-2 and J usage is TRBJ2-5; a weak D match, TRBD1 (6 bases). CDR3 length: 15 amino acids. Trimming pared 7 bases from V and 5 bases from J, leaving 20 bases between. Germline CDR1 SGHTA, CDR2 FQGNSA. The CDR3: CASTLRRGGVETQYF. The CDR3 DNA reads TGTGCCAGCACCCTCCGCAGGGGTGGGGTTGAGACCCAGTACTTC.